Presented here are 18 T cell receptor beta chains from one specimen sequenced in a study of blood T cell repertoires in COVID-19 (TCRdb year 2020). Library prep was done by the immunoSEQ multiplex PCR assay. TCRdb provides this immuneACCESS table in a form limited to in-frame rearrangements. Some clones are lacking; in checked studies, under half of them reflect an unresolved V gene, and why the rest are absent is not known. The sample profile shows approximately 50,000 clones; roughly 82% of them were found once. The ten largest clonotypes hold under 15% of the sample. Material for sequencing was peripheral blood. These receptors all come from a human donor in a cohort sampled during active COVID-19.

This clone appeared once. This chain connects TRBV7-2 to TRBJ2-1; 10 bases are shared with TRBD2. Germline loops: CDR1 SGHTA, CDR2 FQGNSA. V lost 3 bases and J lost 6; bases outside the gene matches: 2. The CDR3 extends over 14 amino acids. The CDR3 coding sequence is TGTGCCAGCAGCTTGGGACTAGCGAGCAATGAGCAGTTCTTC. It specifies CASSLGLASNEQFF.

The chain carries TRBV5-1 and TRBJ2-3; 10 bases are a match to TRBD2. The CDR3 loop spans 13 amino acids. V shed 7 bases and J 6 bases; nucleotides not matched to a gene: 5. The germline V gene encodes CDR1 SGHRS and CDR2 YFSETQ. CDR3 amino acids: CASGAGGSDTQYF. Written as DNA, the CDR3 is TGCGCCAGCGGAGCGGGAGGGTCGGATACGCAGTATTTT.

A few counts support this clone. J is TRBJ2-2 and V is TRBV9; 12 bases are shared with TRBD2. In germline, CDR1 is SGDLS, CDR2 YYNGEE. J lost 0 bases, V lost 4 bases, and 4 bases had no gene match. The CDR3 has 17 residues. The CDR3 sequence is CASSLASGGANTGELFF. DNA of the CDR3: TGTGCCAGCAGCCTCGCTAGCGGGGGGGCGAACACCGGGGAGCTGTTTTTT.

V and J are TRBV6-5 and TRBJ2-2, with 7 nucleotides matching TRBD2. Trimming took 6 bases from V and 0 from J; bases not matched to a gene: 4. Germline assignment: CDR1 MNHEY and CDR2 SVGAGI. The CDR3 is made up of 15 amino acids. The CDR3 DNA reads TGTGCCAGCAGAGGCGGGGGAGCGAACACCGGGGAGCTGTTTTTT. It yields the protein CASRGGGANTGELFF.

The J gene is TRBJ1-1, the V gene TRBV28, with TRBD1 matching 8 bases. CDR1 is MDHEN, CDR2 SYDVKM, per germline. Trimming cost V 6 bases and J 4 bases; bases outside gene matches: 7. The CDR3 totals 14 residues. The CDR3 sequence: CASRRTGRATEAFF. In nucleotides, the CDR3 is TGTGCCAGCAGACGGACAGGGCGTGCCACTGAAGCTTTCTTT.

This chain uses TRBV2 with TRBJ2-7, with D perhaps matching TRBD1 (6 bases). CDR1 and CDR2 from the germline V gene are SNHLY and FYNNEI. Trimming removed 6 bases at V and 0 bases at J, with 9 bases between. The CDR3 runs 13 residues. The CDR3 region is CASRATGSYEQYF. As DNA, the CDR3 is TGTGCCAGCAGGGCGACAGGCTCCTACGAGCAGTACTTC. Based on the CDR3 plus reference TRBV2 and TRBJ2-7, the full variable domain is EPEVTQTPSHQVTQMGQEVILRCVPISNHLYFYWYRQILGQKVEFLVSFYNNEISEKSEIFDDQFSVERPDGSNFTLKIRSTKLEDSAMYFCASRATGSYEQYFGPGTRLTVT.

The J gene is TRBJ2-4, the V gene TRBV6-5; D is possibly TRBD1 (6 bases). The germline V gene encodes CDR1 MNHEY and CDR2 SVGAGI. The V end was cut by 6 bases, the J end by 8 bases, with 14 bases between. This CDR3 has 13 amino acids. In DNA form, the CDR3 reads TGTGCCAGCAGACAGGGTAGTATAGACATTCAGTACTTC. Translating it yields CASRQGSIDIQYF.

In its sample, this clone was seen once. The chain recombines TRBV5-4 with TRBJ2-1, with TRBD2 identical over 9 bases. CDR1 SGHNT and CDR2 YYREEE come from the germline V gene (reference sequence). V lost 2 bases, J lost 3 bases, and 9 bases stayed unmatched. This CDR3 contains 17 residues. The CDR3 nucleotides read TGTGCCAGCAGCTTTGGCGCGGGAGGGAGGTACTACAATGAGCAGTTCTTC. Translated: CASSFGAGGRYYNEQFF.

The V call is TRBV3-1 (or the pseudogene TRBV3-2), the J call TRBJ1-2; D gene uncertain. The CDR3 loop spans 13 amino acids. Trimming shortened V by 4 bases and J by 0 bases, and 6 bases separated the two germline ends. The germline CDR1 and CDR2 sequences are LGHDT and YNNKEL (reference sequence). The CDR3 protein is CASSPQANYGYTF. The CDR3, as DNA: TGTGCCAGCAGCCCTCAGGCTAACTATGGCTACACCTTC.

This rearrangement joins TRBV2 to TRBJ2-3; the D gene is possibly TRBD1 (5 bases). Between the trimmed V and J ends, which lost 3 bases and 3 bases, there was a span of 13 bases. The CDR3 length is 15 residues. The germline V gene has CDR1 SNHLY and CDR2 FYNNEI. CDR3 loop: CASSESWGQTDTQYF. In nucleotides, the CDR3 is TGTGCCAGCAGTGAGAGCTGGGGCCAAACAGATACGCAGTATTTT.

The chain combines TRBV16 with TRBJ1-4; the D gene is possibly TRBD1 (5 bases). This CDR3 has 12 residues. Germline V CDR1 and CDR2: KGHSY, FQNENV. V lost 2 bases to trimming and J lost 12 bases, with 10 bases between them. The CDR3 region is CASSQTTEQLFF. CDR3 DNA: TGTGCCAGCAGCCAAACGACAGAGCAACTGTTTTTT.

This rearrangement joins TRBV2 to TRBJ2-3; 7 nucleotides align to TRBD1. Germline assignment: CDR1 SNHLY and CDR2 FYNNEI. The CDR3 has 14 amino acids. Losses at the gene ends were 7 bases for V and 6 bases for J; bases not matched to a gene: 10. CDR3 amino acids: CASTKDRNTDTQYF. The CDR3 nucleotides are TGTGCCAGCACCAAGGACAGGAATACGGATACGCAGTATTTT.

V usage is TRBV28 and J usage is TRBJ1-5, with D perhaps TRBD1 (5 bases). Germline-derived CDR1 and CDR2 are MDHEN and SYDVKM. The CDR3 is 16 residues long. V was cut by 6 bases and J by 2 bases, with 17 bases left in between. CDR3 sequence (DNA): TGTGCCAGCAGCCCCCCGGGCAGGGTAGGCAATCAGCCCCAGCATTTT. It specifies CASSPPGRVGNQPQHF.

The chain combines TRBV7-3 with TRBJ2-1; perhaps TRBD2 as D (7 bases). Germline V lookup: CDR1 SGHTA, CDR2 FQGTGA. The CDR3 contains 17 residues. V was clipped by 1 base and J by 0 bases, with 13 bases between them. In DNA form, the CDR3 reads TGTGCCAGCAGCTTAAACCCGGCGGGGGCCTCCTACAATGAGCAGTTCTTC. This translates into CASSLNPAGASYNEQFF. Full variable domain (outside the CDR3, taken from reference TRBV7-3 and TRBJ2-1): GAGVSQTPSNKVTEKGKYVELRCDPISGHTALYWYRQSLGQGPEFLIYFQGTGAADDSGLPNDRFFAVRPEGSVSTLKIQRTERGDSAVYLCASSLNPAGASYNEQFFGPGTRLTVL.

A few counts support this clone. The genes are TRBV19 and TRBJ2-3; 8 positions match TRBD2. The germline CDR1 and CDR2 sequences are LNHDA and SQIVND (reference sequence). This CDR3 has 15 amino acids. The V and J ends lost 5 bases and 4 bases, in that order; junction bases with no gene match: 8. The CDR3 bases are TGTGCCAGTAGTTCCAGCGGGAGTTTGGCAGATACGCAGTATTTT. Translating gives CASSSSGSLADTQYF.

This rearrangement joins TRBV4-2 to TRBJ1-5; a possible D gene is TRBD1 (5 bases). Germline loops: CDR1 LGHNA, CDR2 YNFKEQ. V dropped 4 bases and J dropped 2 bases, with 15 bases sitting between them. The length of the CDR3 is 16 residues. CDR3 coding DNA: TGTGCCAGCAGCCCAGCGGAGGGGCAGGGCAATCAGCCCCAGCATTTT. Translation: CASSPAEGQGNQPQHF.

The CDR3 DNA follows: TGTGCCAGCAGTTCCGGGACAGCCTCCTACAATGAGCAGTTCTTC. Its protein is CASSSGTASYNEQFF. The chain uses TRBV6-2 or TRBV6-3 and TRBJ2-1; 7 bases agree with TRBD1. Trimming cost V 4 bases and J 0 bases; bases outside gene matches: 3. From germline, CDR1 is MNHEY and CDR2 SVGEGT. This CDR3 contains 15 residues.

The chain links TRBV7-2 to TRBJ1-2, with D hard to call. Trimming pared 3 bases from V and 1 base from J, leaving 12 bases between. Germline assignment: CDR1 SGHTA and CDR2 FQGNSA. This CDR3 has 15 amino acids. The CDR3 here is CASSFLGGINYGYTF. CDR3 coding DNA: TGTGCCAGCAGCTTCTTGGGCGGGATTAACTATGGCTACACCTTC. The entire variable domain, with the rest obtained from reference TRBV7-2 and TRBJ1-2, is as follows: GAGVSQSPSNKVTEKGKDVELRCDPISGHTALYWYRQSLGQGLEFLIYFQGNSAPDKSGLPSDRFSAERTGGSVSTLTIQRTQQEDSAVYLCASSFLGGINYGYTFGSGTRLTVV.